Presented here are 19 T cell receptor beta chains from one specimen sequenced in a study of CD4 and CD8 cells across lung adenocarcinoma regions. TCRdb passed the PCR reads through MiXCR, listing each CDR3 protein once. The data hold approximately 3,300 distinct CDR3 sequences, with roughly 51% observed a single time. Sequences were obtained from CD8+ T cells from the center of a lung tumor. Receptors were obtained from a male donor with lung adenocarcinoma. The CD4 and CD8 labels of this study may be unreliable.

The chain links TRBV19 to TRBJ2-2; the match to TRBD1 covers 8 bases. In germline, CDR1 is LNHDA, CDR2 SQIVND (reference sequence). The ends lost 3 bases at V and 5 bases at J; junction bases unmatched: 5. CDR3 length equals 15 residues. The CDR3 bases are TGTGCCAGTAGTATCGGGACAGGTGATACCGGGGAGCTGTTTTTT. It codes for CASSIGTGDTGELFF.

In this sample, this clonotype is medium-sized. The chain uses TRBV27 and TRBJ2-1, with TRBD1 identical over 9 bases. The end of the DNA is better explained by TRBJ2-7, so the J call may be wrong. The CDR3 consists of 15 residues. Germline-derived CDR1 and CDR2 are MNHEY and SMNVEV (reference sequence). CDR3 DNA sequence: TGTGCCAGCAGTTTTGGGCCGGGACAGGGTGACGAGCAGTACTTC. This translates into CASSFGPGQGDEQYF.

By share, this clonotype ranks as medium-sized (0.01 to 0.1%). The chain uses TRBV6-5 and TRBJ2-2; D is possibly TRBD1 or TRBD2 (5 bases each). In germline, CDR1 is MNHEY, CDR2 SVGAGI. Trimming removed 7 bases from V and 2 bases from J, with 11 bases in between. The CDR3 totals 14 residues. CDR3 in amino acids: CASTWDRNTGELFF. The CDR3 bases are TGTGCCAGCACTTGGGACCGAAACACCGGGGAGCTGTTTTTT.

V usage is TRBV28 and J usage is TRBJ2-1, with 11 positions matching TRBD1. The V gene's germline CDR1 is MDHEN and CDR2 SYDVKM. This CDR3 comprises 16 residues. V lost 6 bases to trimming and J lost 3 bases; unmatched junction nucleotides: 7. CDR3 DNA: TGTGCCAGCAGCTTCCGGGACAGGGGGTTCTACAATGAGCAGTTCTTC. Its protein is CASSFRDRGFYNEQFF.

V and J are TRBV27 and TRBJ2-1; D is uncertain. The CDR3 runs to 13 residues. V was trimmed by 8 bases and J by 3 bases, leaving 11 bases between them. CDR1 and CDR2 from the germline V gene are MNHEY and SMNVEV (reference sequence). The CDR3 spells CASSFLGYNEQFF. CDR3 in DNA: TGTGCCAGCTCTTTTCTCGGCTACAATGAGCAGTTCTTC.

This clonotype counts as medium-sized (0.01 to 0.1%). V gene TRBV10-2 combines with J gene TRBJ1-2, with a possible D match to TRBD1 (5 bases). V dropped 0 bases and J dropped 6 bases, with 14 bases sitting between them. CDR1 is WSHSY and CDR2 is SAAADI in the germline V gene. This CDR3 spans 15 amino acids. The CDR3, as DNA: TGCGCCAGCAGTGAGTCGGAAGGGGCAGGTGATGGCTACACCTTC. Translating gives CASSESEGAGDGYTF.

This clonotype came up a few times. This chain connects TRBV6-5 to TRBJ1-2; no reliable D call. V was clipped by 0 bases and J by 2 bases, with 10 bases between them. From germline, CDR1 is MNHEY and CDR2 SVGAGI. This CDR3 region has 15 residues. CDR3: CASSYSKGSNYGYTF. CDR3 DNA sequence: TGTGCCAGCAGTTACTCGAAAGGGTCGAACTATGGCTACACCTTC.

This chain uses TRBV11-2 with TRBJ2-1; TRBD2 matches at 8 bases. V shed 2 bases and J 2 bases; nucleotides not matched to a gene: 5. The length of the CDR3 is 16 residues. CDR1 and CDR2 (germline): SGHAT, FQNNGV. CDR3 sequence reads: CASSLLAGGPYNEQFF. The CDR3 coding sequence is TGTGCCAGCAGCTTATTGGCGGGAGGCCCCTACAATGAGCAGTTCTTC.

The chain links TRBV27 to TRBJ2-1, with 11 bases identical to TRBD1. The J call may be incorrect, as the DNA end agrees better with TRBJ2-5. The CDR3 is 16 residues long. Germline V gene lookup returns CDR1 MNHEY and CDR2 SMNVEV (reference sequence). This CDR3 is CASSLRGTGGWETQYF. As DNA, the CDR3 is TGTGCCAGCAGTTTAAGGGGGACAGGGGGGTGGGAGACCCAGTACTTC.

V is TRBV6-1 and J is TRBJ1-6; TRBD1 is a possible D gene (6 bases). CDR1 is MNHNS and CDR2 is SASEGT in the germline V gene. The CDR3 loop spans 14 amino acids. Trimming pared 3 bases from V and 9 bases from J, leaving 12 bases between. The CDR3 DNA follows: TGTGCCAGCAGTGACAGGGGCGGAAGTTCACCCCTCCACTTT. This sequence encodes CASSDRGGSSPLHF.

This clonotype showed up just once. V and J are TRBV6-1 and TRBJ1-3; D is undetermined. The V end was cut by 1 base, the J end by 4 bases, with 11 bases between. Germline loops: CDR1 MNHNS, CDR2 SASEGT. The CDR3 length is 15 residues. CDR3 DNA sequence: TGTGCCAGCAGTGAAGTGGCGCGCACCGGAAACACCATATATTTT. Translated, it gives CASSEVARTGNTIYF.

The gene calls are TRBV6-1 and TRBJ1-2, with no clear D. V lost 5 bases and J 4 bases, leaving 14 bases between the germline ends. Germline V gene lookup returns CDR1 MNHNS and CDR2 SASEGT. The CDR3 spans 14 residues. The CDR3 DNA follows: TGTGCCAGCAGTAGCCGAACCACTAGCTATGGCTACACCTTC. This codes for CASSSRTTSYGYTF.

The chain is built from TRBV27 and TRBJ2-7, with D uncertain. V was shortened by 2 bases and J by 1 base, with 6 bases between the two germline ends. This CDR3 contains 13 residues. Germline V CDR1 and CDR2: MNHEY, SMNVEV (reference sequence). CDR3 protein: CASSLGPSYEQYF. The CDR3 coding sequence is TGTGCCAGCAGTTTAGGGCCTTCCTACGAGCAGTACTTC.

The table lists this clonotype with a count of one. V is TRBV6-1 and J is TRBJ2-1, with TRBD2 matching 12 bases. From germline, CDR1 is MNHNS and CDR2 SASEGT. J lost 7 bases, V lost 5 bases, and 3 bases had no gene match. This CDR3 comprises 14 residues. CDR3 sequence reads: CASSRLAGANEQFF. In nucleotides, the CDR3 is TGTGCCAGCAGTCGACTAGCGGGGGCTAATGAGCAGTTCTTC.

The table lists this clonotype with a few counts. This chain joins TRBV6-1 and TRBJ1-1; possibly TRBD1 for D (5 bases). This CDR3 spans 15 amino acids. In germline, CDR1 is MNHNS, CDR2 SASEGT. Trimming shortened V by 7 bases and J by 4 bases, and 19 bases separated the two germline ends. The CDR3 spells CASTPLTGGGTEAFF. The CDR3 nucleotides read TGTGCCAGCACCCCCCTAACGGGGGGGGGCACTGAAGCTTTCTTT.

This clonotype has only a few counts. The CDR3 end shows no conserved phenylalanine or tryptophan, and so a read error is likely. It is unclear where the CDR3 begins or ends on the DNA, so no DNA is shown, and the CDR3 is as TCRdb lists it. The genes are TRBV15 and TRBJ2-1. Germline V lookup: CDR1 LNHNV, CDR2 YYDKDF (reference sequence). The CDR3 is 8 residues long, counting both termini. CDR3 sequence: CPPAKQQL.

This clonotype is large within its sample. This rearrangement joins TRBV27 to TRBJ2-1, with 8 nucleotides matching TRBD1. The end of the DNA aligns better with TRBJ2-5, so the J call may be wrong. Germline lookup yields CDR1 MNHEY and CDR2 SMNVEV (reference sequence). This CDR3 has 15 amino acids. CDR3 amino acids: CASSLSTGVGETQYF. The CDR3 nucleotides read TGTGCCAGCAGTTTATCGACAGGGGTGGGGGAGACCCAGTACTTC.

About this clonotype itself: Its ends do not fully match the called genes, so a read error is possible. The chain links TRBV6-1 to TRBJ2-3, with 8 bases aligning to TRBD2. Germline values: CDR1 MNHNS, CDR2 SASEGT. The CDR3 covers 15 residues. CDR3 loop: CASGSGGGNQDTQYF. The CDR3 nucleotides read TGTGCCAGCGGGAGCGGGGGCGGAAACCAAGATACCCAGTATTTC.

Of note for this clonotype: Germline is not matched at one junction end, which may reflect a read error. The chain links TRBV10-3 to TRBJ2-5; tentatively, D is TRBD1 or TRBD2 (6 bases each). The CDR3 totals 15 residues. The germline V gene has CDR1 ENHRY and CDR2 SYGVKD. The CDR3 reads CAGGYGGGDQETQYF. CDR3 nucleotide sequence: TGTGCCGGGGGGTACGGGGGCGGGGACCAAGAGACCCAGTATTTC.